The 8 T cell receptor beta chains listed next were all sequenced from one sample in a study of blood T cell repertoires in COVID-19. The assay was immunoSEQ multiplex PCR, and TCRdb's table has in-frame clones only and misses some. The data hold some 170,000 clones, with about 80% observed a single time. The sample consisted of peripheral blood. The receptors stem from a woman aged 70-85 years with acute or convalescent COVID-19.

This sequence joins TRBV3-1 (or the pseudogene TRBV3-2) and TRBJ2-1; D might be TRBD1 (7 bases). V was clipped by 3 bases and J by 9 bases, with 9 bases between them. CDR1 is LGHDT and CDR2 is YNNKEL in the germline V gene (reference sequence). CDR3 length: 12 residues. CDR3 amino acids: CASSQEGAEQFF. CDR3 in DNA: TGTGCCAGCAGCCAGGAGGGGGCTGAGCAGTTCTTC.

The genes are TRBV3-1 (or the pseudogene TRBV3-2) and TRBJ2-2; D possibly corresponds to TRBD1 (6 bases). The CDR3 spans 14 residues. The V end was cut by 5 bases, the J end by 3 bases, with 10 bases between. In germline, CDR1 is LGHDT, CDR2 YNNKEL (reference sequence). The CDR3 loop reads CASSMRQDTGELFF. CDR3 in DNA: TGTGCCAGCAGCATGAGACAGGACACCGGGGAGCTGTTTTTT.

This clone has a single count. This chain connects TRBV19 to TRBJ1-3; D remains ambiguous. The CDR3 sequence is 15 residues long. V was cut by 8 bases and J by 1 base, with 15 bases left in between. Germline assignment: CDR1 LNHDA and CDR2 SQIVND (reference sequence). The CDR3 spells CASRLNGGSGNTIYF. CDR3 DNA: TGTGCCAGTCGGTTGAATGGTGGTTCTGGAAACACCATATATTTT.

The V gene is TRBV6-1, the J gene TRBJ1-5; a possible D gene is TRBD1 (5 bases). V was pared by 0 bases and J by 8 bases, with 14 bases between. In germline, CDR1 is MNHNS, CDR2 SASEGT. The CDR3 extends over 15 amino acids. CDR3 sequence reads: CASSEAGREFEPQHF. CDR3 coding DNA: TGTGCCAGCAGTGAAGCGGGCAGGGAATTTGAGCCCCAGCATTTT.

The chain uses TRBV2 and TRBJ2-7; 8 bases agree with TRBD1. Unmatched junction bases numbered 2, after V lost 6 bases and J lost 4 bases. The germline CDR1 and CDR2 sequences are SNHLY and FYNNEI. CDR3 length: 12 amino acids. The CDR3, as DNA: TGTGCCAGCAGGACAGGGGTATACGAGCAGTACTTC. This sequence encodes CASRTGVYEQYF.

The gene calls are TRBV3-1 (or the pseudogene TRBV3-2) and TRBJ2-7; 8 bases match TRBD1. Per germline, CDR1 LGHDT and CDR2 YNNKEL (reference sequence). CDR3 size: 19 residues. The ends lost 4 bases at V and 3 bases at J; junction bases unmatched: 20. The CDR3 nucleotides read TGTGCCAGCAGCCCAGGGAAGGGGTATAGGGGACAGGAGGACTACGAGCAGTACTTC. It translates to CASSPGKGYRGQEDYEQYF.

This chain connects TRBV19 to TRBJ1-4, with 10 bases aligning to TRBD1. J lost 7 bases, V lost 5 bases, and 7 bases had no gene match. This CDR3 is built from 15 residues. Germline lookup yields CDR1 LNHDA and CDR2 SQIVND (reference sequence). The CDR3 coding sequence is TGTGCCAGTAGTGCGCCCGGGACAGGGGCTGAAAAACTGTTTTTT. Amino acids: CASSAPGTGAEKLFF.

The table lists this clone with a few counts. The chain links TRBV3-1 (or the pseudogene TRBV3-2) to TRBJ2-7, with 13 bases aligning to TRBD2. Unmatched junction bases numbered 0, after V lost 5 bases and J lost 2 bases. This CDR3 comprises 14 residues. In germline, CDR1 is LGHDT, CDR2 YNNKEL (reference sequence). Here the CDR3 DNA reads TGTGCCAGCAGCGGGACTAGCGGGACCTACGAGCAGTACTTC. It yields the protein CASSGTSGTYEQYF.